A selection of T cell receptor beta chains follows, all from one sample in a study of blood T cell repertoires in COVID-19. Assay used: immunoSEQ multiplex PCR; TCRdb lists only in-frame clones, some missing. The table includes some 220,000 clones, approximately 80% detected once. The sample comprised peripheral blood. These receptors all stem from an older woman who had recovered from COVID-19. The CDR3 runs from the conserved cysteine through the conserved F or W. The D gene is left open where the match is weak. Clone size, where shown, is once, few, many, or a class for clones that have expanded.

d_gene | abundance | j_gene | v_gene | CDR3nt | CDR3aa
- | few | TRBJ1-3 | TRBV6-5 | TGTGCCAGTTCCAGGGAAGCTGGAAACACCATATATTTT | CASSREAGNTIYF
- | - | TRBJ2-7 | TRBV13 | TGTGCCAGCAGCTTAGCTGCCTACGAGCAGTACTTC | CASSLAAYEQYF
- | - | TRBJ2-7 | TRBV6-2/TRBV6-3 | TGTGCCAGCAGCTCACGACAGGACGTCACCTACGAGCAGTACTTC | CASSSRQDVTYEQYF
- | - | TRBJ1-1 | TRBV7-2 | TGTGCCAGCAGCGTAGACAGGTACACTGAAGCTTTCTTT | CASSVDRYTEAFF
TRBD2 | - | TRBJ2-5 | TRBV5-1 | TGCGCCAGCAGCTTGGGGACTAGCGGGGGGACGGAGACCCAGTACTTC | CASSLGTSGGTETQYF
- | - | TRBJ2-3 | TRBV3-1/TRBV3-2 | TGTGCCAGCAGCCAACCTCTCCTGGGCAGCACAGATACGCAGTATTTT | CASSQPLLGSTDTQYF
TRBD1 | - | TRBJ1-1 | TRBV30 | TGTGCCTGGGCCGGGACAGGGGTCCTTGAAGCTTTCTTT | CAWAGTGVLEAFF
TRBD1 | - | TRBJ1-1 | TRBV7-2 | TGTGCCAGCAGCTTAGCGGGGACAGGGGGATACACTGAAGCTTTCTTT | CASSLAGTGGYTEAFF
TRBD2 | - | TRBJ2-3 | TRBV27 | TGTGCCAGCAGTTTTGGGGGGGCAGATACGCAGTATTTT | CASSFGGADTQYF
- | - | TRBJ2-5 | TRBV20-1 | TGCAGTGGGGGGAGGCAAGAGACCCAGTACTTC | CSGGRQETQYF
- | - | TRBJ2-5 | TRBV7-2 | TGTGCCAGCAGCTTAAACGGGGGTGCAGAGACCCAGTACTTC | CASSLNGGAETQYF
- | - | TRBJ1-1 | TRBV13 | TGTGCCAGCAGCTTTTCTCAGGGTGAAGCTTTCTTT | CASSFSQGEAFF
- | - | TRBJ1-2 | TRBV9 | TGTGCCAGCAGCATTCAGGACAGCCTCTATGGCTACACCTTC | CASSIQDSLYGYTF
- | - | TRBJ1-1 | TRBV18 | TGTGCCAGCTCACCCACTTACAGCCGGAACACTGAAGCTTTCTTT | CASSPTYSRNTEAFF
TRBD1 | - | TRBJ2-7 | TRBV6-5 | TGTGCCAGCAGGTCGGCCGGGACAGGATCCTACGAGCAGTACTTC | CASRSAGTGSYEQYF
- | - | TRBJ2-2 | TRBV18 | TGTGCCAGCTCACCAGAGGAGGCCGGGGAGCTGTTTTTT | CASSPEEAGELFF
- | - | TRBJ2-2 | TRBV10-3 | TGTGCCATCAGTGAGTCTTACTCGAACACCGGGGAGCTGTTTTTT | CAISESYSNTGELFF
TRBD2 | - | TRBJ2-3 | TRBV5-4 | TGTGCCAGCAGCAACCCTAGCGGTTCTAGCACAGATACGCAGTATTTT | CASSNPSGSSTDTQYF